This TCR beta chain was captured by sequencing in a study of T cells after yellow fever vaccination (dated by TCRdb to about 2019). With regard to the full study: The SMART-Seq v4 Ultra Low Input RNA kit was used to prepare libraries from fractions with low cell numbers. Two healthy male donors, one aged 18 to 30 and one aged 30 to 40 years, were included in the cohort. Blood samples were taken at several timepoints before and after primary and secondary immunization, and bulk PBMC replicates and cell subsets were isolated. To follow T-cell clones before and after primary and booster YFV17D yellow fever vaccination, bulk TCR alpha and beta repertoires were sequenced over time.

Inclusive of the bounding cysteine and phenylalanine, the CDR3 is 13 residues long. Here the CDR3 DNA is all that survives: 39 bases in frame from base 1. Ends trimmed: V by 3 bases, J by 4 bases; bases unmatched to a gene: 2. The germline V gene specifies SGHVS as CDR1 and FQNEAQ as CDR2. Interpreted using the paper, the treatment or condition label stands for: live attenuated yellow fever vaccine strain. At each blood-draw timepoint, two biological replicates of bulk PBMCs were collected. PBMCs were isolated from peripheral blood using a standard Ficoll-Paque protocol. RNA was extracted with TriZol from bulk PBMCs, CD4 and CD8 fractions, and dextramer-positive and dextramer-negative fractions. The research as a whole found: The secondary T-cell response was found to be weaker but faster than the primary response, with a peak reached on day 5 rather than on day 15. FACS-sorted repertoires could contain abundant contaminating clonotypes from the bulk population, so computational filtering was required. After the booster, most of the clones that had expanded following primary vaccination were detected again (roughly 96% of CD4 and 85% to 90% of CD8), which suggests that memory was broadly maintained. Because only two donors were included in the study, the extent to which the findings can be generalized is limited. A small fraction of clonotypes showed up in both the CD4 and CD8 compartments, probably as a result of convergent recombination.

The sequencer was an Illumina NovaSeq 6000. TCR cDNA was synthesized by 5'RACE template switching, which introduced a universal primer site and unique molecular identifiers. Priming of cDNA synthesis was performed from both the TCR alpha and TCR beta constant segments. Two PCR steps were used to amplify libraries, with sample barcodes and sequencing adapters being added in the second step. Sequencing of the libraries was done on either Illumina HiSeq 2500 (2x100 bp) or NovaSeq (2x150 bp). The study's own analysis went as follows. Demultiplexing of reads and collapsing into UMI consensus sequences were performed with MIGEC, and V(D)J alignment was carried out with MiXCR. Vaccine-responding clonotypes were defined with edgeR using replicate PBMC samples, requiring FDR below 0.01 and a log2 fold change above 5 up to day 15. Each bulk clonotype was labeled CD4 or CD8 based on which sequenced repertoire, CD4 or CD8, contained the clonotype at higher abundance. Through fastp at Q25 and MiXCR, TCRdb rebuilt clones from the public reads, retaining in-frame beta chains. Rows are unified per CDR3 protein, each entry keeping the most common DNA and genes. TCRdb, not the authors, supplied the V and J calls. For this sample there are around 330,000 distinct CDR3 sequences; approximately 3.8% appear just once. Jointly, the top ten make up around a quarter of the sample.

Comments on this clonotype: Its antigen has not been determined. Within one base of it there is no much larger clone, and no base qualities were kept.

The source is a man between 18 and 29 years old who received the YFV17D yellow fever vaccine. Here the sequenced sample was PBMCs, taken on the day of the yellow fever booster vaccination. The chain is assembled from TRBV7-8 and TRBJ1-2, with TRBD1 matching 7 junction bases. The CDR3 sequence is CASSFDRAYGYTF. The nucleotides are TGTGCCAGCAGCTTTGACAGGGCCTATGGCTACACCTTC.